This paragraph covers one TCR beta chain sequence. The antigen is undetermined. The PCR contained 60 Vbeta and 13 Jbeta primers. The assay was immunoSEQ multiplex PCR, and TCRdb's table has in-frame clones only and misses some. Here the sample spans 150,000 to 200,000 clones, roughly a tenth being singletons. J lost 3 bases, V lost 3 bases, and 4 bases had no gene match. Looked up from germline, CDR1 is ENHRY and CDR2 is SYGVKD. This CDR3 is built from 15 residues. The sample is drawn from a study of cytomegalovirus exposure and HLA in healthy donors. Points from the study as a whole: In an earlier analysis, most TCR beta V segments were productive about 90% or about 30% of the time. Later, an analysis found that common viral pathogens appeared to be linked with several of the most significant clusters. Some V segments, TRBV6-2 and TRBV6-3 among them, were indistinguishable and were therefore excluded.

Sample: PBMCs. The sequence was obtained from a woman aged 25 to 45 in good health and CMV-seropositive. This sequence joins TRBV10-3 and TRBJ1-3; 8 bases agree with TRBD1. Written as DNA, the CDR3 is TGTGCCATCAGTGAAGTAACAGGGGGTGGAAACACCATATATTTT. Its protein is CAISEVTGGGNTIYF.